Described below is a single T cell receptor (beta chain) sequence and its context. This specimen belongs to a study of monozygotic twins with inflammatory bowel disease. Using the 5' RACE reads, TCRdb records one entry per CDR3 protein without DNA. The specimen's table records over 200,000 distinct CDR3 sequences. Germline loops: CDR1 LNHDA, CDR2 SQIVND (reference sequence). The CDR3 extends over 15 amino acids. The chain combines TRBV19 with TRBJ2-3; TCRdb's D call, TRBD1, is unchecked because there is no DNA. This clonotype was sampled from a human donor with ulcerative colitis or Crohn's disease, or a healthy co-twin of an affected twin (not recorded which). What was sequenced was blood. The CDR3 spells CASTWGGAGTDTQYF. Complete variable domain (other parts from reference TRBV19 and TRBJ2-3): DGGITQSPKYLFRKEGQNVTLSCEQNLNHDAMYWYRQDPGQGLRLIYYSQIVNDFQKGDIAEGYSVSREKKESFPLTVTSAQKNPTAFYLCASTWGGAGTDTQYFGPGTRLTVL.